This passage covers 8 T cell receptor beta chains from one sample sequenced in a study of T cells in Graves' hyperthyroidism and ophthalmopathy (dated 2019 in TCRdb). Library preparation used multiplex PCR. TCRdb lists the instrument as Illumina HiSeq 2000. TCR beta CDR3 regions were amplified from RNA transcripts. The first round of RT-PCR for the TCR CDR3 was performed with the HTBI primer set and the Qiagen OneStep RT-PCR kit. The raw public data were reprocessed by TCRdb itself: fastp quality trimming at Q25, MiXCR clonotype calling, in-frame beta chains only. Rows matching on CDR3 protein sequence are summarized as one entry with the most common DNA and genes. Recorded for this sample are approximately 320,000 distinct CDR3 sequences; about 15% of them occurred a single time. The ten largest clonotypes hold approximately 35% of the sample. The sequenced material came from blood. Every receptor here comes from a man aged 25 to 40 with Graves' hyperthyroidism.

This clonotype was counted ten times or more. This chain joins TRBV6-1 and TRBJ1-1; D is possibly TRBD1 (6 bases). Trimming pared 6 bases from V and 5 bases from J, leaving 28 bases between. Germline CDR1 is MNHNS and CDR2 is SASEGT. This CDR3 has 18 residues. CDR3 amino acids: CASSLPPQGGLVGTEAFF. Written as DNA, the CDR3 is TGTGCCAGCAGCCTTCCCCCACAGGGTGGTCTTGTTGGAACTGAAGCTTTCTTT.

This clonotype was seen a handful of times. The rearrangement links TRBV12-5 to TRBJ1-1, with D perhaps TRBD1 (5 bases). Trimming pared 8 bases from V and 9 bases from J, leaving 16 bases between. CDR3 length equals 12 residues. The germline CDR1 and CDR2 sequences are LGHNT and FRNRAP. Here the CDR3 reads CASKPGGAKAFF. In DNA form, the CDR3 reads TGTGCTAGTAAACCGGGAGGGGCTAAAGCTTTCTTT.

This chain joins TRBV12-5 and TRBJ1-1, with 8 bases identical to TRBD1. V lost 5 bases to trimming and J lost 5 bases; unmatched junction nucleotides: 7. CDR1 and CDR2 (germline): LGHNT, FRNRAP. The CDR3 covers 14 residues. CDR3 in amino acids: CASGPPTGVTEAFF. In nucleotides, the CDR3 is TGTGCTAGTGGTCCGCCGACAGGGGTGACTGAAGCTTTCTTT.

A few counts support this clonotype. The chain links TRBV20-1 to TRBJ1-2; D perhaps matches TRBD1 (6 bases). This CDR3 has 14 amino acids. V was cut by 6 bases and J by 8 bases, with 22 bases left in between. CDR1 is DFQATT, CDR2 SNEGSKA, per germline (reference sequence). This CDR3 is CSATRDTLEGGYTF. The CDR3 nucleotides are TGCAGTGCGACGCGGGACACCTTGGAGGGCGGCTACACCTTC.

V gene TRBV5-1 combines with J gene TRBJ2-4; D unclear. Per germline, CDR1 SGHRS and CDR2 YFSETQ. This CDR3 region has 14 residues. Trimming left V 2 bases short and J 0 bases short, with 6 bases between. CDR3 sequence: CASSFGTAKNIQYF. CDR3 nucleotide sequence: TGCGCCAGCAGCTTCGGTACAGCCAAAAACATTCAGTACTTC. The full variable domain, its missing parts supplied by reference TRBV5-1 and TRBJ2-4, is KAGVTQTPRYLIKTRGQQVTLSCSPISGHRSVSWYQQTPGQGLQFLFEYFSETQRNKGNFPGRFSGRQFSNSRSEMNVSTLELGDSALYLCASSFGTAKNIQYFGAGTRLSVL.

Ten or more counts support this clonotype. The V gene is TRBV7-8, the J gene TRBJ2-1, with TRBD2 matching over 12 bases. Germline-derived CDR1 and CDR2 are SGHVS and FQNEAQ. The CDR3 sequence is 16 residues long. The V gene end was trimmed by 5 bases and the J gene end by 6 bases; junction bases not matched to a gene: 8. The CDR3 loop is CASSLRTSGKGNEQFF. DNA for the CDR3: TGTGCCAGCAGCCTAAGGACTAGCGGGAAGGGCAATGAGCAGTTCTTC.

This clonotype was found many times. This chain uses TRBV11-3 with TRBJ2-1; maybe TRBD1 (6 bases). V lost 5 bases and J 9 bases, leaving 11 bases between the germline ends. The CDR3 consists of 12 residues. Germline lookup yields CDR1 SGHNT and CDR2 YENEEA. The CDR3 DNA follows: TGTGCCAGCAGCCAGGAAGGGGGTGAGCAGTTCTTC. It codes for CASSQEGGEQFF.

This clonotype was seen at least ten times. V usage is TRBV5-1 and J usage is TRBJ1-2, with 9 bases lining up with TRBD1. CDR3 size: 17 residues. CDR1 and CDR2 from the germline V gene are SGHRS and YFSETQ. Trimming at V came to 0 bases and at J to 4 bases, leaving 10 bases not matched to a gene. CDR3 protein: CASSLAPGTGHPYGYTF. In nucleotides, the CDR3 is TGCGCCAGCAGCTTGGCGCCCGGGACAGGGCATCCCTATGGCTACACCTTC.